The rows below give T cell receptor beta chains drawn from one sample of a study of CD8+ T cells in alopecia areata. Sequencing was performed with immunoSEQ multiplex PCR; in TCRdb, only in-frame clones are kept and a portion is missing. The sample shows approximately 110,000 clones, less than 70% of them seen only once. Source: CD4+ T cells sorted from blood, taken at week 24, from a patient treated with tofacitinib. These TCRs come from a human donor with alopecia areata. The CDR3 runs from the conserved cysteine through the conserved F or W. A D gene is named only where the DNA matches it firmly. A row's size may be missing; if present it is once, few, many or a size class.

V: TRBV29-1
size: .
D: .
J: TRBJ1-3
length: 13
DNA: TGCAGCGTTGGGCATTCGGCTGGAAACACCATATATTTT
CDR3: CSVGHSAGNTIYF

V: TRBV7-2
size: .
D: TRBD2
J: TRBJ2-7
length: 17
DNA: TGTGCCAGCAGCTCGAGTAGTGGCGGGGGGGTGTCCTACGAGCAGTACTTC
CDR3: CASSSSSGGGVSYEQYF

V: TRBV10-3
size: .
D: TRBD1
J: TRBJ1-1
length: 14
DNA: TGTGCCATCAGTGGGGGACAGGGTTTCACTGAAGCTTTCTTT
CDR3: CAISGGQGFTEAFF

V: TRBV25-1
size: few
D: .
J: TRBJ1-2
length: 14
DNA: TGTGCCAGCAGTGAGACAGGACGGGAGGGTCTCTACACCTTC
CDR3: CASSETGREGLYTF

V: TRBV30
size: .
D: TRBD2
J: TRBJ2-2
length: 15
DNA: TGTGCCTGGACTCCGCGGGGAGGGCGTGGCGGGGAGCTGTTTTTT
CDR3: CAWTPRGGRGGELFF

V: TRBV29-1
size: .
D: .
J: TRBJ2-7
length: 12
DNA: TGCAGCGTTCGACAGGCGACCTACGAGCAGTACTTC
CDR3: CSVRQATYEQYF

V: TRBV2
size: .
D: .
J: TRBJ2-7
length: 11
DNA: TGTGCCAGCACAACCGCCTACGAGCAGTACTTC
CDR3: CASTTAYEQYF

V: TRBV30
size: few
D: TRBD1
J: TRBJ1-1
length: 16
DNA: TGTGCCTGGGGCCTTCAGGGGGCGTCCATGAACACTGAAGCTTTCTTT
CDR3: CAWGLQGASMNTEAFF

V: TRBV5-1
size: .
D: TRBD2
J: TRBJ2-5
length: 15
DNA: TGCGCCAGCAGCCCTGGGACTAGGGACCGAGAGACCCAGTACTTC
CDR3: CASSPGTRDRETQYF

V: TRBV4-3
size: .
D: .
J: TRBJ2-2
length: 13
DNA: TGCGCCAGCAGTCCTTCTGGGTCCGGGGAGCTGTTTTTT
CDR3: CASSPSGSGELFF

V: TRBV10-3
size: .
D: TRBD1
J: TRBJ1-2
length: 13
DNA: TGTGCCATCAGGCCACAGGGGGCCTTCGAGGTAACCTTC
CDR3: CAIRPQGAFEVTF

V: TRBV2
size: .
D: .
J: TRBJ2-3
length: 14
DNA: TGTGCCAGCAACCTTGGACTACTCACAGATACGCAGTATTTT
CDR3: CASNLGLLTDTQYF

V: TRBV7-2
size: .
D: .
J: TRBJ1-6
length: 15
DNA: TGTGCCAGCAGCCCTCGACTGAACTATAATTCACCCCTCCACTTT
CDR3: CASSPRLNYNSPLHF

V: TRBV7-2
size: few
D: .
J: TRBJ2-2
length: 13
DNA: TGTGCCAGCACCGTTAGTGGACCTGGGGAGCTGTTTTTT
CDR3: CASTVSGPGELFF

V: TRBV5-1
size: .
D: .
J: TRBJ2-7
length: 16
DNA: TGCGCCAGCAGCTTGGAAGGGTTCGGGGCAGGGTTCGAGCAGTACTTC
CDR3: CASSLEGFGAGFEQYF

V: TRBV11-2
size: .
D: .
J: TRBJ1-6
length: 14
DNA: TGTGCCAGCAGCTTAGACAGAAGAGAGTCACCCCTCCACTTT
CDR3: CASSLDRRESPLHF

V: TRBV29-1
size: .
D: TRBD1
J: TRBJ1-1
length: 14
DNA: TGCAGCGTTGAGCATACAGGGGGAGTCACTGAAGCTTTCTTT
CDR3: CSVEHTGGVTEAFF

V: TRBV5-1
size: .
D: TRBD2
J: TRBJ2-5
length: 14
DNA: TGCGCCAGCAGCTACGGACTAGCTAAAGAGACCCAGTACTTC
CDR3: CASSYGLAKETQYF

V: TRBV6-5
size: once
D: TRBD1
J: TRBJ1-2
length: 15
DNA: TGTGCCAGCAGTTACTCTTACAGGGGGATCGGTGGCTACACCTTC
CDR3: CASSYSYRGIGGYTF

V: TRBV2
size: few
D: .
J: TRBJ2-3
length: 11
DNA: TGTGCCAGCAGTGAGGGCAATACGCAGTATTTT
CDR3: CASSEGNTQYF

V: TRBV5-1
size: .
D: .
J: TRBJ2-5
length: 14
DNA: TGCGCCAGCAGCATAGGATCCGGGACTGAGACCCAGTACTTC
CDR3: CASSIGSGTETQYF

V: TRBV6-5
size: once
D: TRBD2
J: TRBJ2-3
length: 14
DNA: TGTGCCAGCAAGGTAGCGGGGGGCACAGATACGCAGTATTTT
CDR3: CASKVAGGTDTQYF

V: TRBV5-6
size: few
D: TRBD1
J: TRBJ2-3
length: 15
DNA: TGTGCCAGCAGCTTTGGGACAGGGGCCACAGATACGCAGTATTTT
CDR3: CASSFGTGATDTQYF

V: TRBV29-1
size: few
D: .
J: TRBJ1-2
length: 13
DNA: TGCAGCGTTGAACAAGGACTGGGGTATGGCTACACCTTC
CDR3: CSVEQGLGYGYTF

V: TRBV5-6
size: .
D: .
J: TRBJ2-7
length: 16
DNA: TGTGCCAGCAGCGCATACTTGCAAATGGCCCTGGACGAGCAGTACTTC
CDR3: CASSAYLQMALDEQYF

V: TRBV9
size: .
D: .
J: TRBJ2-3
length: 14
DNA: TGTGCCAGCAGCGTAGTCGACTCCTTCGATACGCAGTATTTT
CDR3: CASSVVDSFDTQYF

V: TRBV10-3
size: .
D: TRBD1
J: TRBJ2-7
length: 13
DNA: TGTGCCATCAAGGCCAGGGGGTCTTACGAGCAGTACTTC
CDR3: CAIKARGSYEQYF

V: TRBV9
size: .
D: TRBD1
J: TRBJ2-1
length: 15
DNA: TGTGCCAGCAGCGATCGACAGGGGATTCGCGATGAGCAGTTCTTC
CDR3: CASSDRQGIRDEQFF

V: TRBV4-2
size: few
D: TRBD1
J: TRBJ1-2
length: 12
DNA: TGTGCCAGCAGCCAAGGGACAGGAATCCACACCTTC
CDR3: CASSQGTGIHTF

V: TRBV5-1
size: .
D: .
J: TRBJ1-3
length: 16
DNA: TGCGCCAGCAGCTTGGAGGGCAGGGTCGATGGAAACACCATATATTTT
CDR3: CASSLEGRVDGNTIYF

V: TRBV11-2
size: few
D: .
J: TRBJ2-5
length: 13
DNA: TGTGCCAGCAGCTTATTGTACCAAGAGACCCAGTACTTC
CDR3: CASSLLYQETQYF

V: TRBV5-1
size: .
D: .
J: TRBJ2-2
length: 15
DNA: TGCGCCAGCAGAGGAGGGGGGCTGAACACCGGGGAGCTGTTTTTT
CDR3: CASRGGGLNTGELFF

V: TRBV10-3
size: .
D: .
J: TRBJ1-5
length: 12
DNA: TGTGCCATCAGTGGGAGCAATCAGCCCCAGCATTTT
CDR3: CAISGSNQPQHF